The 13 T cell receptor beta chains below come from one sample, sequenced in a study of T cell repertoires in cytomegalovirus infection. What these receptors recognize is not known. In TCRdb, the reads were re-called with MiXCR into one record per CDR3 protein. Of hundreds of thousands of distinct CDR3 sequences detected, around 31% appear once; the ten largest clones hold about 20%. Sequences were derived from cultured PBMCs, sampled from culture after CMV antigen stimulation. The receptors stem from a human donor in good health (CMV status not recorded). Some clones in this sample may be carry-over from other donors' samples.

This rearrangement joins TRBV30 to TRBJ2-7; 9 bases are a match to TRBD1. This CDR3 spans 13 amino acids. Germline assignment: CDR1 GTSNPN and CDR2 SVGIG (reference sequence). Unmatched junction bases numbered 9, after V lost 5 bases and J lost 7 bases. The CDR3 loop reads CAWSGQGSGEQYF. CDR3 nucleotide sequence: TGTGCCTGGTCGGGACAGGGATCTGGAGAGCAGTACTTC. The variable domain in full, completed from reference TRBV30 and TRBJ2-7, reads SQTIHQWPATLVQPVGSPLSLECTVEGTSNPNLYWYRQAAGRGLQLLFYSVGIGQISSEVPQNLSASRPQDRQFILSSKKLLLSDSGFYLCAWSGQGSGEQYFGPGTRLTVT.

This clonotype was counted at least ten times. The genes are TRBV7-2 and TRBJ1-5, with D hard to call. The CDR3 contains 14 residues. Germline V gives CDR1 SGHTA, CDR2 FQGNSA. V was shortened by 1 base and J by 4 bases, with 8 bases between the two germline ends. CDR3 nucleotide sequence: TGTGCCAGCAGCTTAGTAGGGAGGAATCAGCCCCAGCATTTT. This encodes CASSLVGRNQPQHF.

Only a few counts were recorded for this clonotype. V usage is TRBV7-8 and J usage is TRBJ1-6; D call uncertain. Trimming left V 4 bases short and J 2 bases short, with 18 bases between. The CDR3 length is 18 residues. Germline V lookup: CDR1 SGHVS, CDR2 FQNEAQ. CDR3 in amino acids: CASSSPAEGSTYNSPLHF. In nucleotides, the CDR3 is TGTGCCAGCAGCTCCCCGGCGGAGGGCAGCACCTATAATTCACCCCTCCACTTT.

This clonotype was counted only a few times. The V call is TRBV4-1, the J call TRBJ2-7; weak D call: TRBD2 (5 bases). Germline V gene data show CDR1 as MGHRA and CDR2 as YSYEKL. This CDR3 has 16 amino acids. Trimming left V 0 bases short and J 1 base short, with 13 bases between. CDR3 residues: CASSQEGFTGSYEQYF. CDR3 nucleotide sequence: TGCGCCAGCAGCCAAGAGGGCTTCACGGGATCCTACGAGCAGTACTTC.

This clonotype appeared a few times. The chain has TRBV20-1 and TRBJ2-7, with 7 bases matching TRBD2. The CDR3 consists of 12 residues. Germline-derived CDR1 and CDR2 are DFQATT and SNEGSKA (reference sequence). The V gene end was trimmed by 6 bases and the J gene end by 6 bases; junction bases not matched to a gene: 8. The CDR3 bases are TGCAGTGCGGGCGGACTAGTAAGCGAGCAGTACTTC. This translates into CSAGGLVSEQYF.

This clonotype was counted a few times. The chain has TRBV12-3 or TRBV12-4 and TRBJ1-5; D is unclear. Between the trimmed V and J ends, which lost 9 bases and 0 bases, there was a span of 15 bases. The CDR3 has 15 residues. CDR3 sequence reads: CASKARYNSNQPQHF. The CDR3 coding sequence is TGTGCCAGTAAGGCGCGATACAATAGCAATCAGCCCCAGCATTTT.

The rearrangement joins TRBV4-1 to TRBJ2-1; 11 positions match TRBD2. The germline V gene has CDR1 MGHRA and CDR2 YSYEKL. CDR3 length equals 23 residues. Germline trimming cut 3 bases from V and 0 bases from J; bases unmatched to any gene: 22. The CDR3, as DNA: TGCGCCAGCAGCCACCAGGGACTAGCGGCCGGGCGAGCCCCCCAATACTCCTACAATGAGCAGTTCTTC. Residues: CASSHQGLAAGRAPQYSYNEQFF.

In this sample, this clonotype turned up a few times. V is TRBV11-2 and J is TRBJ2-3; no firm D call. With 5 bases removed from V and 1 base from J, the gap between germline ends came to 10 bases. Germline-derived CDR1 and CDR2 are SGHAT and FQNNGV. There are 14 residues in the CDR3. CDR3 sequence (DNA): TGTGCCAGCAGCCCCCAGGCGGGCACAGATACGCAGTATTTT. It translates to CASSPQAGTDTQYF.

The CDR3 protein is CATRGGVTNEKLFF. CDR3 nucleotides: TGTGCCACCCGGGGAGGGGTAACTAATGAAAAACTGTTTTTT. The chain couples TRBV19 to TRBJ1-4; maybe TRBD1 (5 bases). Germline V gene data show CDR1 as LNHDA and CDR2 as SQIVND (reference sequence). The CDR3 is 14 residues long. Trimming took off 10 bases at V and 1 base at J, with 13 bases between the two ends.

This rearrangement joins TRBV29-1 to TRBJ1-2; tentatively, D is TRBD1 (6 bases). CDR1 is SQVTM and CDR2 is ANQGSEA in the germline V gene. V was cut by 0 bases and J by 4 bases, with 15 bases left in between. The CDR3 runs to 15 residues. DNA for the CDR3: TGCAGCGTTGAAGACGCCCGGGGGGGCGTCTATGGCTACACCTTC. As protein: CSVEDARGGVYGYTF.

The chain has TRBV15 and TRBJ2-3; D is perhaps TRBD2 (5 bases). The CDR3 is made up of 14 amino acids. CDR1 is LNHNV, CDR2 YYDKDF, per germline (reference sequence). V lost 4 bases to trimming and J lost 4 bases, with 12 bases between them. CDR3 sequence: CATSTFGGADTQYF. CDR3 DNA sequence: TGTGCCACCAGCACTTTTGGAGGAGCAGATACGCAGTATTTT.

This clonotype was detected only a few times. J is TRBJ2-5 and V is TRBV6-1; 8 bases map to TRBD1. The CDR3 has 14 residues. The V gene's germline CDR1 is MNHNS and CDR2 SASEGT. V dropped 6 bases and J dropped 5; count of bases not matched to a gene: 8. The CDR3 region is CASSPRGRPETQYF. The CDR3 coding sequence is TGTGCCAGCAGCCCCAGGGGGCGCCCCGAGACCCAGTACTTC.

This chain links TRBV4-1 with TRBJ1-1; D gene uncertain. The germline V and J ends were trimmed by 3 bases and 6 bases, with 14 bases remaining between them. Germline loops: CDR1 MGHRA, CDR2 YSYEKL. The CDR3 sequence is 14 residues long. In nucleotides, the CDR3 is TGCGCCAGCAGCCACACGTGGCAAGGCGCTGAAGCTTTCTTT. Encoded protein: CASSHTWQGAEAFF.